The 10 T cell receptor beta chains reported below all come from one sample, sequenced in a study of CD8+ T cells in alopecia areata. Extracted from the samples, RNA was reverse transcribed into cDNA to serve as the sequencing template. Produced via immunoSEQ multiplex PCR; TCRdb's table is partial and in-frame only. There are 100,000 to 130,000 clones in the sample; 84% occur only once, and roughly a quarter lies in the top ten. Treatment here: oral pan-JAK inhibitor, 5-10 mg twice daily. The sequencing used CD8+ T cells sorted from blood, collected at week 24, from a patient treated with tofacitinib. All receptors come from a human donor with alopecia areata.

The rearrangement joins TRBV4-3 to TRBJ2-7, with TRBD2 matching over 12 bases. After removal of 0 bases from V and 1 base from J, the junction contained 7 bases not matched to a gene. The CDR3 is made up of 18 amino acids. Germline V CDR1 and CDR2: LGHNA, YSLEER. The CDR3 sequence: CASSQEVLAGGPSYEQYF. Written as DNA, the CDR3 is TGCGCCAGCAGCCAAGAGGTACTAGCGGGGGGACCTTCCTACGAGCAGTACTTC.

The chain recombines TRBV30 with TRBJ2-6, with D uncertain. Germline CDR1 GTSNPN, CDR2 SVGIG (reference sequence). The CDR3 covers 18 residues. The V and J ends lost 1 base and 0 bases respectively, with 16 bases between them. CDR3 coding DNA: TGTGCCTGGAGTGCGCCTCATCCCCGCGCCTCTGGGGCCAACGTCCTGACTTTC. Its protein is CAWSAPHPRASGANVLTF.

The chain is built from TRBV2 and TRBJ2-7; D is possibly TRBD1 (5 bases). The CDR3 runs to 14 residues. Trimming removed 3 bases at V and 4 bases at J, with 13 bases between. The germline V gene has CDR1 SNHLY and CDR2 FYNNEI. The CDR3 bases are TGTGCCAGCAGTGAGGCAGGGATCGAATACGAGCAGTACTTC. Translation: CASSEAGIEYEQYF. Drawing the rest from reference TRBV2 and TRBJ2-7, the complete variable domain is EPEVTQTPSHQVTQMGQEVILRCVPISNHLYFYWYRQILGQKVEFLVSFYNNEISEKSEIFDDQFSVERPDGSNFTLKIRSTKLEDSAMYFCASSEAGIEYEQYFGPGTRLTVT.

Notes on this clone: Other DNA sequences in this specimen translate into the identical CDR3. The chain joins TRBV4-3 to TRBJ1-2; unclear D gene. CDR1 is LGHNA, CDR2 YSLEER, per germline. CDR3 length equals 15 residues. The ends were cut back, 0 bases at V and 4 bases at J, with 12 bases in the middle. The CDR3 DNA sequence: TGCGCCAGCAGCCAAGAATGGGCGGGAGGCTATGGCTACACCTTC. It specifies CASSQEWAGGYGYTF.

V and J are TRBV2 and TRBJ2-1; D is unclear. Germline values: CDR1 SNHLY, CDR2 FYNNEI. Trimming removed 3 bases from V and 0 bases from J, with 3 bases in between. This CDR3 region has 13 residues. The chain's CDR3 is CASSEYSYNEQFF. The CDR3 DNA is TGTGCCAGCAGTGAGTACTCCTACAATGAGCAGTTCTTC.

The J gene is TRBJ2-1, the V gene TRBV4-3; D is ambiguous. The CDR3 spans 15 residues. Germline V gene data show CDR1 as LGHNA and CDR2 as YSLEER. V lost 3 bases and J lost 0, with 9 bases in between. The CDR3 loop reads CASSHGPSSYNEQFF. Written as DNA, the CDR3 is TGCGCCAGCAGCCACGGACCCAGCTCCTACAATGAGCAGTTCTTC.

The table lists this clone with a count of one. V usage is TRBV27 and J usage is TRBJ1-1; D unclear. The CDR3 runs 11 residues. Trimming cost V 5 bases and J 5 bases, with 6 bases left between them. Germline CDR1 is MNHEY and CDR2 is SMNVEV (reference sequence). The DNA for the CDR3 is TGTGCCAGCAGTGTGGGTACTGAAGCTTTCTTT. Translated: CASSVGTEAFF.

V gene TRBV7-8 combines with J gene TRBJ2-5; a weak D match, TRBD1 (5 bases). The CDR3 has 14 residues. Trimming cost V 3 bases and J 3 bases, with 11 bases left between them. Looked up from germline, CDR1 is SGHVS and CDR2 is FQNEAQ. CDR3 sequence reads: CASSLGRREETQYF. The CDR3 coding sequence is TGTGCCAGCAGCTTGGGCCGCAGGGAAGAGACCCAGTACTTC.

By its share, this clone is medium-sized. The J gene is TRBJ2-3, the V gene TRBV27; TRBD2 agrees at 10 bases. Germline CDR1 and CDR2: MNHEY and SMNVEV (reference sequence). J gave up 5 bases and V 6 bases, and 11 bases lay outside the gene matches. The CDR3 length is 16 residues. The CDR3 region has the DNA TGTGCCAGCAGGCGATCCAGCGGGGGGGCGAAAGATACGCAGTATTTT. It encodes CASRRSSGGAKDTQYF.

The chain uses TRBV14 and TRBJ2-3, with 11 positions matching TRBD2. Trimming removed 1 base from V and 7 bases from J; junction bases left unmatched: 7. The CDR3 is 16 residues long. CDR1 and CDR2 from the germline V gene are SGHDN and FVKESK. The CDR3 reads CASSQVSLAGVYTQYF. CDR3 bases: TGTGCCAGCAGCCAAGTCTCACTAGCGGGGGTTTATACGCAGTATTTT.